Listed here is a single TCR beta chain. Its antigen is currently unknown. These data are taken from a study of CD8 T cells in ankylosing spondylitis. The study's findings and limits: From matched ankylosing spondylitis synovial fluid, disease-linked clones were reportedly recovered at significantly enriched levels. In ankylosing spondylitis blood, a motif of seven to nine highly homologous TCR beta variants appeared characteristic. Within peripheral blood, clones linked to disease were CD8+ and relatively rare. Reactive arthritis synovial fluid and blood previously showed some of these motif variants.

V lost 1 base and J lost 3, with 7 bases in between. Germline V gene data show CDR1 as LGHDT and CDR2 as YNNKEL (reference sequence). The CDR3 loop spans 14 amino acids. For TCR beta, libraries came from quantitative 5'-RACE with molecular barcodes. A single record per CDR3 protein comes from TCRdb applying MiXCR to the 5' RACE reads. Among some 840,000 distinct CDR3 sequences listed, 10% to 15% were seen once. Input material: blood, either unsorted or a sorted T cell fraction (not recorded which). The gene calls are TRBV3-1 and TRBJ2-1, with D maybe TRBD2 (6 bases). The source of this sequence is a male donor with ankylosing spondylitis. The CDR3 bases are TGTGCCAGCAGCCAAGGCGGGAACTACAATGAGCAGTTCTTC. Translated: CASSQGGNYNEQFF.